The TCR beta chain described here comes from a study of blood T cells in healthy people across ages. Study outcomes and limitations: A conclusive naive versus antigen-experienced comparison was prevented by the unsorted PBMCs. Among long-lived donors, naive CD4+ cells were more numerous and diversity higher than in aged donors. Age showed a roughly linear inverse relationship with TCR beta diversity per million T cells.

Those donating, healthy Caucasian individuals from Russia, were aged about 6 to 95. As concerns this clonotype: Its matching antigen is unknown.

For the second PCR, which ran for 7 to 11 cycles, a sample-barcoded 5' primer and a J-beta primer mix were used. TCRdb called the 5' RACE reads again in MiXCR, with one record for every CDR3 protein. The table has approximately 2,000,000 distinct CDR3 sequences, about 39% seen once. The CDR3 is 16 residues long. J was trimmed by 0 bases and V by 3 bases; bases with no gene match: 5. Germline-derived CDR1 and CDR2 are SGDLS and YYNGEE. The chain employs TRBV9 and TRBJ1-5, with 8 bases aligning to TRBD1. Material for sequencing was blood. This TCR was recovered from a human donor in good health. The DNA for the CDR3 is TGTGCCAGCAGCGCCCAGGGGGCGGGTAGCAATCAGCCCCAGCATTTT. This gives the protein CASSAQGAGSNQPQHF. Filled out from reference TRBV9 and TRBJ1-5, the complete variable domain reads DSGVTQTPKHLITATGQRVTLRCSPRSGDLSVYWYQQSLDQGLQFLIQYYNGEERAKGNILERFSAQQFPDLHSELNLSSLELGDSALYFCASSAQGAGSNQPQHFGDGTRLSIL.